Here is one TCR beta chain with its context. With 3 bases removed from V and 4 bases from J, the gap between germline ends came to 4 bases. Germline V gene sequence: CDR1 SEHNR, CDR2 FQNEAQ (reference sequence). This CDR3 has 12 amino acids. The sample is drawn from a study of blood T cell repertoires in COVID-19. Only in-frame clones appear in the TCRdb table, and some are missing; sequencing was by immunoSEQ multiplex PCR. The sample has a few hundred thousand clones; about 88% are singletons. The chain recombines TRBV7-9 with TRBJ2-1; D not resolved. The clonotype originates from a woman aged 30 to 39 who had been exposed to COVID-19. What was sequenced was PBMCs or T cells enriched from blood (not recorded which). The CDR3 spells CASSFEYNEQFF. The CDR3 DNA follows: TGTGCCAGCAGCTTCGAGTACAATGAGCAGTTCTTC.